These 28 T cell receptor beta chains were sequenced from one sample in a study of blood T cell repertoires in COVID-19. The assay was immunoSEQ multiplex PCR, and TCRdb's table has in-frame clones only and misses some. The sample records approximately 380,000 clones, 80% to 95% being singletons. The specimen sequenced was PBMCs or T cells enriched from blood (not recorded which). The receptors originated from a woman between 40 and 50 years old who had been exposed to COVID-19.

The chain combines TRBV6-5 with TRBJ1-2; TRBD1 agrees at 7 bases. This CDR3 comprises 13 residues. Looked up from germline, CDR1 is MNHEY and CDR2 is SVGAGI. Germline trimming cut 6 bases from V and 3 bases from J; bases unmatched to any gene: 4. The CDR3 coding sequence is TGTGCCAGCAGCAGCGGACAGGACTATGGCTACACCTTC. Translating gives CASSSGQDYGYTF.

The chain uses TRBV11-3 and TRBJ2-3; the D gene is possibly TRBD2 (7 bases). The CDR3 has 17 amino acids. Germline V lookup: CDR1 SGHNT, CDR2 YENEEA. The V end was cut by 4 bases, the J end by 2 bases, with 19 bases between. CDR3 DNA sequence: TGTGCCAGCAGCTCGTGGGGGCCTAGCGGAGACACAGATACGCAGTATTTT. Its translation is CASSSWGPSGDTDTQYF.

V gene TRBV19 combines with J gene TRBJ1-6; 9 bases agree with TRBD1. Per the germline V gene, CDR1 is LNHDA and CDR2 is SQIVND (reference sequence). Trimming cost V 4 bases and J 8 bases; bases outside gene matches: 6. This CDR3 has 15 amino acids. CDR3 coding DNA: TGTGCCAGTAGTAGGGGACAGGGAAGACATTCACCCCTCCACTTT. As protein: CASSRGQGRHSPLHF.

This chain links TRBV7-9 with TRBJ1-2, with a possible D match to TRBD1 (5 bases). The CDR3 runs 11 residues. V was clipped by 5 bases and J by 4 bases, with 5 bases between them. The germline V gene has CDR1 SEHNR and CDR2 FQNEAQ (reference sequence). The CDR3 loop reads CASSQGYGYTF. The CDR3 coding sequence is TGTGCCAGCAGCCAGGGCTATGGCTACACCTTC.

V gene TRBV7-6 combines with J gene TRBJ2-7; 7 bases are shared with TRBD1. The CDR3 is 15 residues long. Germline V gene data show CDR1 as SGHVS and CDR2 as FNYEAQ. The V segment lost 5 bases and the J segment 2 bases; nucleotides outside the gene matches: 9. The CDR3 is CASSPWDSNPYEQYF. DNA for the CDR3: TGTGCCAGCAGCCCGTGGGACAGCAATCCCTACGAGCAGTACTTC.

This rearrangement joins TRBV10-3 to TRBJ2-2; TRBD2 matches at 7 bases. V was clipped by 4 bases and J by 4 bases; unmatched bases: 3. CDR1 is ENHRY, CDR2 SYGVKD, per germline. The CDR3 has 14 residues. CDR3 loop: CAISVGGGTGELFF. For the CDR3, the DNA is TGTGCCATCAGTGTCGGCGGGGGCACCGGGGAGCTGTTTTTT.

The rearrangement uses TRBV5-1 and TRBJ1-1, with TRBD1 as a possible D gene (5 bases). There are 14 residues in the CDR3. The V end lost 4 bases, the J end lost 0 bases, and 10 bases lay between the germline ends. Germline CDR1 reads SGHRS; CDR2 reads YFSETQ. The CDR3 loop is CASSLTVMNTEAFF. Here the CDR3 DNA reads TGCGCCAGCAGCCTGACAGTTATGAACACTGAAGCTTTCTTT.

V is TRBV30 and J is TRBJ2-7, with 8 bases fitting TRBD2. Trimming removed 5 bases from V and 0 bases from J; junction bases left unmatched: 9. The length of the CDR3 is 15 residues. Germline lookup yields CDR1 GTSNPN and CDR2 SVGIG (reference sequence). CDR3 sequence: CAWGVPGLGSYEQYF. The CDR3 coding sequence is TGTGCCTGGGGGGTCCCGGGACTAGGCTCCTACGAGCAGTACTTC. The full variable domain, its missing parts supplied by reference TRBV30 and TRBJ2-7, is SQTIHQWPATLVQPVGSPLSLECTVEGTSNPNLYWYRQAAGRGLQLLFYSVGIGQISSEVPQNLSASRPQDRQFILSSKKLLLSDSGFYLCAWGVPGLGSYEQYFGPGTRLTVT.

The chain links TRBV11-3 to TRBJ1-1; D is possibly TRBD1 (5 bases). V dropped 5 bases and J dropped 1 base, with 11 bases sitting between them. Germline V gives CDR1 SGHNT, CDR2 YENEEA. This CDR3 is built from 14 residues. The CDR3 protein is CASSGAPGNTEAFF. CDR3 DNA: TGTGCCAGCAGCGGGGCCCCCGGGAACACTGAAGCTTTCTTT. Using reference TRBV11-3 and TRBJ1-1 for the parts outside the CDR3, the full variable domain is EAGVVQSPRYKIIEKKQPVAFWCNPISGHNTLYWYLQNLGQGPELLIRYENEEAVDDSQLPKDRFSAERLKGVDSTLKIQPAELGDSAVYLCASSGAPGNTEAFFGQGTRLTVV.

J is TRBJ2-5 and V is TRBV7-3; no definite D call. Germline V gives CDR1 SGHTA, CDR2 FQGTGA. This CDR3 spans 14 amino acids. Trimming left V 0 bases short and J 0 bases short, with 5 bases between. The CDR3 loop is CASSLTQDQETQYF. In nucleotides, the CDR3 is TGTGCCAGCAGCTTAACCCAGGACCAAGAGACCCAGTACTTC. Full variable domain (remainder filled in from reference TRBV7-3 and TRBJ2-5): GAGVSQTPSNKVTEKGKYVELRCDPISGHTALYWYRQSLGQGPEFLIYFQGTGAADDSGLPNDRFFAVRPEGSVSTLKIQRTERGDSAVYLCASSLTQDQETQYFGPGTRLLVL.

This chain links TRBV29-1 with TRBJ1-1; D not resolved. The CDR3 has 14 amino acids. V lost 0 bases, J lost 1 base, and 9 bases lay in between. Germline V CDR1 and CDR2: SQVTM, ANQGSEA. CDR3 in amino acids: CSVEEVVRNTEAFF. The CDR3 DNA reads TGCAGCGTTGAAGAGGTGGTTAGGAACACTGAAGCTTTCTTT. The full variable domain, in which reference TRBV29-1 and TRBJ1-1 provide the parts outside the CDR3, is SAVISQKPSRDICQRGTSLTIQCQVDSQVTMMFWYRQQPGQSLTLIATANQGSEATYESGFVIDKFPISRPNLTFSTLTVSNMSPEDSSIYLCSVEEVVRNTEAFFGQGTRLTVV.

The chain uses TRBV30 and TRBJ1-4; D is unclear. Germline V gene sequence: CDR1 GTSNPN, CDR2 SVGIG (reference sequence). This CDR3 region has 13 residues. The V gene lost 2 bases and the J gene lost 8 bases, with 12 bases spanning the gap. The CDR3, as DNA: TGTGCCTGGAGTCGACTGGGGAGCGAAAAACTGTTTTTT. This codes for CAWSRLGSEKLFF.

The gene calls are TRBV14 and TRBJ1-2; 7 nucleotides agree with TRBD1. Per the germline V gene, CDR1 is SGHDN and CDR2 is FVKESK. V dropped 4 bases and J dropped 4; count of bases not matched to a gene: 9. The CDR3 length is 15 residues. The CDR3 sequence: CASSPKNRGGYGYTF. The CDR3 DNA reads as TGTGCCAGCAGCCCTAAGAACAGGGGAGGCTATGGCTACACCTTC.

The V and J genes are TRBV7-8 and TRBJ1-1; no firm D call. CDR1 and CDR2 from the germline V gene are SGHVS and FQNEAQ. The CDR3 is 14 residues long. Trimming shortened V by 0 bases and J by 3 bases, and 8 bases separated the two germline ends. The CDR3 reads CASSLARVDTEAFF. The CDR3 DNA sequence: TGTGCCAGCAGCTTAGCCCGGGTTGACACTGAAGCTTTCTTT.

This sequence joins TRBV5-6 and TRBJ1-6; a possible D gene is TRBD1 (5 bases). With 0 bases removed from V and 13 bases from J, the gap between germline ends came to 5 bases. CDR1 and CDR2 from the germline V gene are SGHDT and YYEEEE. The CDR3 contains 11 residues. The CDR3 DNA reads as TGTGCCAGCAGCTTGGCAGGGCCCCTCCACTTT. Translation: CASSLAGPLHF. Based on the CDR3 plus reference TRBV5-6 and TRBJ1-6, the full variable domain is DAGVTQSPTHLIKTRGQQVTLRCSPKSGHDTVSWYQQALGQGPQFIFQYYEEEERQRGNFPDRFSGHQFPNYSSELNVNALLLGDSALYLCASSLAGPLHFGNGTRLTVT.

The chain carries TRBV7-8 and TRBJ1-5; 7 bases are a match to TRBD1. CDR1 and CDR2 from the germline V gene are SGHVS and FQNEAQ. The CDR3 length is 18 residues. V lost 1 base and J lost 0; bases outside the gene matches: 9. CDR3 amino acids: CASSLVQGTLHSNQPQHF. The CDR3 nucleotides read TGTGCCAGCAGCTTAGTACAGGGGACGTTACATAGCAATCAGCCCCAGCATTTT.

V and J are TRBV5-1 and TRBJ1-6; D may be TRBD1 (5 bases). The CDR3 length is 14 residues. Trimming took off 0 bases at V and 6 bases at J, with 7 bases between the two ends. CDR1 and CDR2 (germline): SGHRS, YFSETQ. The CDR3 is CASSLEQVNSPLHF. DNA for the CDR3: TGCGCCAGCAGCTTGGAACAGGTTAATTCACCCCTCCACTTT.

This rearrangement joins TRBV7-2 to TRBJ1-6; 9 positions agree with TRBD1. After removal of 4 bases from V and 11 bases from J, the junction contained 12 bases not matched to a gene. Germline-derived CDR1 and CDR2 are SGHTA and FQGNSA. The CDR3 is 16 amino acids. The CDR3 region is CASSSREGTGQPPLHF. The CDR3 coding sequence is TGTGCCAGCAGCTCCCGGGAGGGGACAGGGCAGCCACCCCTCCACTTT.

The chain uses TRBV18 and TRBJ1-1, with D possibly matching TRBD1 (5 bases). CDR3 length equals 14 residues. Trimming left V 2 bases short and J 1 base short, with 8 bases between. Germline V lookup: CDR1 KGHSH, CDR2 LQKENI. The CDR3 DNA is TGTGCCAGCTCACCAGCAGACAGGAACACTGAAGCTTTCTTT. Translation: CASSPADRNTEAFF.

DNA of the CDR3: TGTGCCAGCAGCCCTAATGGGCCCCAAGAGACCCAGTACTTC. Protein: CASSPNGPQETQYF. This sequence joins TRBV7-2 and TRBJ2-5; D uncertain. V lost 5 bases, J lost 1 base, and 11 bases lay in between. The CDR3 length is 14 residues. The germline V gene has CDR1 SGHTA and CDR2 FQGNSA.

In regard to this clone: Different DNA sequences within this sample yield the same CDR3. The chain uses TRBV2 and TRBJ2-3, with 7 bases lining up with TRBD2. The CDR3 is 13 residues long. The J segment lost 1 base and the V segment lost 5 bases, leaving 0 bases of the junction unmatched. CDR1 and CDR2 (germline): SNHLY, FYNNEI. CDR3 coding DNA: TGTGCCAGCAGTCTAGCGGGCACAGATACGCAGTATTTT. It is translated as CASSLAGTDTQYF. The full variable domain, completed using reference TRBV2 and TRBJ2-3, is EPEVTQTPSHQVTQMGQEVILRCVPISNHLYFYWYRQILGQKVEFLVSFYNNEISEKSEIFDDQFSVERPDGSNFTLKIRSTKLEDSAMYFCASSLAGTDTQYFGPGTRLTVL.

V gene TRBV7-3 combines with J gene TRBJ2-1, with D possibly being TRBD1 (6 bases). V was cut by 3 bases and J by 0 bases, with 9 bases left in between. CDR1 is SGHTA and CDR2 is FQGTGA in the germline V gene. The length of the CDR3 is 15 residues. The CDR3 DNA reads TGTGCCAGCAGCTTTGACAGGAGCTCCTACAATGAGCAGTTCTTC. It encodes CASSFDRSSYNEQFF. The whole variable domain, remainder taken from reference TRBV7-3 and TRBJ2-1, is GAGVSQTPSNKVTEKGKYVELRCDPISGHTALYWYRQSLGQGPEFLIYFQGTGAADDSGLPNDRFFAVRPEGSVSTLKIQRTERGDSAVYLCASSFDRSSYNEQFFGPGTRLTVL.

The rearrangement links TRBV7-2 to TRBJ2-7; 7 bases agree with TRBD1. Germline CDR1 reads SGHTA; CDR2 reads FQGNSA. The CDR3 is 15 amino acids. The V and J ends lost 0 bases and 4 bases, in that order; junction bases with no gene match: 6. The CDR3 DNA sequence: TGTGCCAGCAGCTTAGCCGGACAGGTCCTGTACGAGCAGTACTTC. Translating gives CASSLAGQVLYEQYF. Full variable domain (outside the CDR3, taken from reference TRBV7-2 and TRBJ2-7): GAGVSQSPSNKVTEKGKDVELRCDPISGHTALYWYRQSLGQGLEFLIYFQGNSAPDKSGLPSDRFSAERTGGSVSTLTIQRTQQEDSAVYLCASSLAGQVLYEQYFGPGTRLTVT.

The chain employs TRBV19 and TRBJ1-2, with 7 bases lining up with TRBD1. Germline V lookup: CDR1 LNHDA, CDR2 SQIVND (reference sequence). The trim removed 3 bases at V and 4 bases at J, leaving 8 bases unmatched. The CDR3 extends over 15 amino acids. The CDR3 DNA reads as TGTGCCAGTAGTATCCGGGGGACAGAGCGCTATGGCTACACCTTC. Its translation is CASSIRGTERYGYTF.

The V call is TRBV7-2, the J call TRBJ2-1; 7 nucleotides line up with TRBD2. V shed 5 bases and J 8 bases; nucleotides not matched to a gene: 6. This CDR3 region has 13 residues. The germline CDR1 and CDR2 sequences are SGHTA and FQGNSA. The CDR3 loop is CASSRTRGDEQFF. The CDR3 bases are TGTGCCAGCAGCCGGACTAGAGGCGATGAGCAGTTCTTC. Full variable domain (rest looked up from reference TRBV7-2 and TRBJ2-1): GAGVSQSPSNKVTEKGKDVELRCDPISGHTALYWYRQSLGQGLEFLIYFQGNSAPDKSGLPSDRFSAERTGGSVSTLTIQRTQQEDSAVYLCASSRTRGDEQFFGPGTRLTVL.

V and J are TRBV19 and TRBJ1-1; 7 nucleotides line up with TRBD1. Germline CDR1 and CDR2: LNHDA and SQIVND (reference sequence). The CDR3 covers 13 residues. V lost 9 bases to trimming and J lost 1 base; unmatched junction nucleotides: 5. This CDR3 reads CASRGQKNTEAFF. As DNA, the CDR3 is TGTGCCAGCCGGGGACAGAAGAACACTGAAGCTTTCTTT.

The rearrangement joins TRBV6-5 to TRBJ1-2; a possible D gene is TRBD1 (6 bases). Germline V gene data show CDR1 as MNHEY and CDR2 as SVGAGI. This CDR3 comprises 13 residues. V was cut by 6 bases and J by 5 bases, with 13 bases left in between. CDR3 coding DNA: TGTGCCAGCAGCCTTACCCAGGGGTATGGCTACACCTTC. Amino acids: CASSLTQGYGYTF.

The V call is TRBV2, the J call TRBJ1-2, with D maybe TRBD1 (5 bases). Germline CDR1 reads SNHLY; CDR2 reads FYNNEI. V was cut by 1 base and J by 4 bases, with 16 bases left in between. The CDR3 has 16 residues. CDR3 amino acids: CASSEERVGEAYGYTF. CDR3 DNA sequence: TGTGCCAGCAGTGAAGAAAGGGTGGGGGAGGCCTATGGCTACACCTTC.